Listed here are 14 T cell receptor beta chains from one sample, sequenced in a study of blood T cell repertoires in COVID-19. Clones were sequenced by immunoSEQ multiplex PCR, and TCRdb holds only the in-frame ones, with some missing. The sample contains 150,000 to 200,000 clones, approximately 73% of which appear only once. Sequencing was performed on PBMCs or T cells enriched from blood (not recorded which). These receptors came from a woman aged 50 to 60 with acute COVID-19.

The rearrangement links TRBV28 to TRBJ1-1, with D tentatively TRBD1 (5 bases). The CDR3 extends over 15 amino acids. V was cut by 6 bases and J by 1 base, with 15 bases left in between. The germline CDR1 and CDR2 sequences are MDHEN and SYDVKM. The CDR3 protein is CASRSIPDRNTEAFF. The CDR3 DNA reads TGTGCCAGCAGGTCAATCCCTGACAGGAACACTGAAGCTTTCTTT.

The rearrangement links TRBV3-1 (or the pseudogene TRBV3-2) to TRBJ1-1; D is unclear. The CDR3 sequence is 14 residues long. The germline V and J ends were trimmed by 4 bases and 3 bases, with 12 bases remaining between them. Germline V gene sequence: CDR1 LGHDT, CDR2 YNNKEL (reference sequence). The CDR3 DNA reads TGTGCCAGCAGCCTCGAGCCCCCGCACACTGAAGCTTTCTTT. Protein product: CASSLEPPHTEAFF.

The chain has TRBV10-3 and TRBJ1-1; D is perhaps TRBD1 (5 bases). The germline CDR1 and CDR2 sequences are ENHRY and SYGVKD. The CDR3 runs 14 residues. The V gene lost 3 bases and the J gene lost 1 base, with 9 bases spanning the gap. The CDR3 protein is CAISETGANTEAFF. The CDR3 nucleotides read TGTGCCATCAGTGAAACAGGTGCGAACACTGAAGCTTTCTTT.

The CDR3: CASSLNRDQPQHF. CDR3 DNA: TGTGCCAGCAGTCTTAACAGGGATCAGCCCCAGCATTTT. V gene TRBV5-8 combines with J gene TRBJ1-5, with D perhaps TRBD1 (6 bases). V was shortened by 5 bases and J by 5 bases, with 11 bases between the two germline ends. This CDR3 has 13 amino acids. Germline V gives CDR1 SGHTS, CDR2 YDEGEE.

The chain carries TRBV27 and TRBJ2-6; D possibly corresponds to TRBD1 (7 bases). V lost 0 bases and J lost 0, with 18 bases in between. The V gene's germline CDR1 is MNHEY and CDR2 SMNVEV (reference sequence). This CDR3 is 20 amino acids long. CDR3 sequence reads: CASSLSSGGQPISGANVLTF. The CDR3 nucleotides read TGTGCCAGCAGTTTATCGTCCGGGGGACAGCCTATCTCTGGGGCCAACGTCCTGACTTTC.

This rearrangement joins TRBV7-2 to TRBJ1-2; 7 bases fit TRBD1. The CDR3 runs to 13 residues. CDR1 and CDR2 from the germline V gene are SGHTA and FQGNSA. V lost 6 bases to trimming and J lost 4 bases; unmatched junction nucleotides: 5. CDR3 residues: CASSSGTAYGYTF. The DNA for the CDR3 is TGTGCCAGCAGTTCCGGGACAGCCTATGGCTACACCTTC.

This chain connects TRBV19 to TRBJ1-1, with D possibly being TRBD1 (5 bases). The CDR3 runs 15 residues. V lost 3 bases, J lost 1 base, and 12 bases lay in between. Germline loops: CDR1 LNHDA, CDR2 SQIVND (reference sequence). The CDR3 region has the DNA TGTGCCAGTAGTATTCCCCTGGGGGGGAACACTGAAGCTTTCTTT. This sequence encodes CASSIPLGGNTEAFF.

This chain uses TRBV5-1 with TRBJ2-5, with TRBD1 matching over 10 bases. Germline assignment: CDR1 SGHRS and CDR2 YFSETQ. The junction had 5 bases not matched to a gene; V was cut back by 4 bases and J by 5 bases. This CDR3 has 14 residues. CDR3 DNA sequence: TGCGCCAGCAGCCTGACAGGGGGCAGGGAGACCCAGTACTTC. It translates to CASSLTGGRETQYF.

The chain carries TRBV5-5 and TRBJ1-2; TRBD1 agrees at 10 bases. Germline trimming cut 3 bases from V and 8 bases from J; bases unmatched to any gene: 7. Germline assignment: CDR1 SGHKS and CDR2 YYEKEE (reference sequence). CDR3 length equals 14 residues. DNA of the CDR3: TGTGCCAGCAGCTGGGACAGGGGTTTGGAGGGCTACACCTTC. It yields the protein CASSWDRGLEGYTF. The whole variable domain, filled in from reference TRBV5-5 and TRBJ1-2, reads DAGVTQSPTHLIKTRGQQVTLRCSPISGHKSVSWYQQVLGQGPQFIFQYYEKEERGRGNFPDRFSARQFPNYSSELNVNALLLGDSALYLCASSWDRGLEGYTFGSGTRLTVV.

The CDR3 loop is CASSAFTTSGGEETQYF. For the CDR3, the DNA is TGTGCCAGCAGCGCATTCACAACTAGCGGGGGGGAAGAGACCCAGTACTTC. V and J are TRBV9 and TRBJ2-5, with 13 bases lining up with TRBD2. CDR3 length: 17 residues. The germline gives CDR1 SGDLS, CDR2 YYNGEE. V lost 3 bases to trimming and J lost 3 bases; unmatched junction nucleotides: 8.

This clone was observed a handful of times. The chain employs TRBV7-8 and TRBJ1-5; no clear D gene. Trimming stripped 0 bases from V and 4 bases from J, with 7 bases between. From germline, CDR1 is SGHVS and CDR2 FQNEAQ. This CDR3 spans 14 amino acids. CDR3 DNA sequence: TGTGCCAGCAGCTTAGCGCTCCGGAATCAGCCCCAGCATTTT. Amino acids: CASSLALRNQPQHF.

The rearrangement links TRBV9 to TRBJ2-3; a weak D match, TRBD2 (7 bases). V lost 0 bases to trimming and J lost 5 bases, with 22 bases between them. This CDR3 is built from 18 residues. Germline assignment: CDR1 SGDLS and CDR2 YYNGEE. This CDR3 is CASSVAAGAGGGQDTQYF. The CDR3 DNA follows: TGTGCCAGCAGCGTAGCCGCCGGAGCAGGCGGGGGCCAAGATACGCAGTATTTT. The variable domain in full, with the rest retrieved from reference TRBV9 and TRBJ2-3, is DSGVTQTPKHLITATGQRVTLRCSPRSGDLSVYWYQQSLDQGLQFLIQYYNGEERAKGNILERFSAQQFPDLHSELNLSSLELGDSALYFCASSVAAGAGGGQDTQYFGPGTRLTVL.

This clone was seen only a few times. The DNA of the CDR3 is TGTGCCAGCAGTGAAGCCGTCAACAGGGGGGATACGCAGTATTTT. Encoded protein: CASSEAVNRGDTQYF. The chain combines TRBV6-1 with TRBJ2-3, with 8 bases identical to TRBD1. The CDR3 totals 15 residues. CDR1 and CDR2 from the germline V gene are MNHNS and SASEGT. With V trimmed by 0 bases and J by 6 bases, 5 bases remained unmatched.

This clone was counted between two and nine times. V and J are TRBV6-1 and TRBJ2-2; possibly TRBD1 for D (6 bases). This CDR3 spans 13 amino acids. Trimming left V 3 bases short and J 7 bases short, with 9 bases between. From germline, CDR1 is MNHNS and CDR2 SASEGT. The CDR3 protein is CASSDTTGGELFF. As DNA, the CDR3 is TGTGCCAGCAGTGATACGACAGGCGGGGAGCTGTTTTTT.